These 20 T cell receptor beta chains were all obtained from the same sample, sequenced in a study of cytomegalovirus exposure and HLA in healthy donors. Assay used: immunoSEQ multiplex PCR; TCRdb lists only in-frame clones, some missing. The sample holds approximately 160,000 clones, about 88% seen once. The sequenced sample consisted of PBMCs. The receptors stem from a woman under 30 in good health and CMV-seropositive.

The gene calls are TRBV19 and TRBJ2-1, with 8 bases fitting TRBD2. With V trimmed by 3 bases and J by 7 bases, 14 bases remained unmatched. Germline assignment: CDR1 LNHDA and CDR2 SQIVND (reference sequence). There are 17 residues in the CDR3. The CDR3 spells CASSIVFREGSTNEQFF. The DNA of the CDR3 is TGTGCCAGTAGTATCGTTTTCCGGGAGGGCTCCACTAATGAGCAGTTCTTC.

The CDR3 nucleotides are TGTGCCAGCAGCTTCGTAGCGGGAAATTTACATGAGCAGTTCTTC. It translates to CASSFVAGNLHEQFF. V usage is TRBV7-3 and J usage is TRBJ2-1; TRBD2 aligns across 8 bases. Germline-derived CDR1 and CDR2 are SGHTA and FQGTGA. V shed 3 bases and J 8 bases; nucleotides not matched to a gene: 9. The length of the CDR3 is 15 residues. The complete variable domain, with remaining parts taken from reference TRBV7-3 and TRBJ2-1, reads GAGVSQTPSNKVTEKGKYVELRCDPISGHTALYWYRQSLGQGPEFLIYFQGTGAADDSGLPNDRFFAVRPEGSVSTLKIQRTERGDSAVYLCASSFVAGNLHEQFFGPGTRLTVL.

The rearrangement uses TRBV29-1 and TRBJ2-7; a weak D match, TRBD2 (5 bases). Trimming took off 5 bases at V and 0 bases at J, with 11 bases between the two ends. CDR1 and CDR2 from the germline V gene are SQVTM and ANQGSEA. The CDR3 spans 13 residues. The DNA of the CDR3 is TGCAGCGTTTCGCGGGCAGTCTCCTACGAGCAGTACTTC. Protein product: CSVSRAVSYEQYF.

The chain employs TRBV2 and TRBJ2-1; TRBD2 agrees at 10 bases. Germline V gene data show CDR1 as SNHLY and CDR2 as FYNNEI. The CDR3 is made up of 13 amino acids. V shed 4 bases, J shed 10 bases, and the junction held 4 bases outside the gene matches. CDR3 loop: CASSVQTSGEQFF. CDR3 nucleotide sequence: TGTGCCAGCAGTGTACAGACTAGCGGGGAGCAGTTCTTC. Based on the CDR3 plus reference TRBV2 and TRBJ2-1, the full variable domain is EPEVTQTPSHQVTQMGQEVILRCVPISNHLYFYWYRQILGQKVEFLVSFYNNEISEKSEIFDDQFSVERPDGSNFTLKIRSTKLEDSAMYFCASSVQTSGEQFFGPGTRLTVL.

The J gene is TRBJ1-3, the V gene TRBV4-2, with TRBD1 matching over 9 bases. This CDR3 is 15 amino acids long. The germline V gene has CDR1 LGHNA and CDR2 YNFKEQ. V was pared by 1 base and J by 2 bases, with 0 bases of the junction left unmatched. The CDR3 here is CASSQGQGAGNTIYF. CDR3 nucleotide sequence: TGTGCCAGCAGCCAAGGACAGGGGGCTGGAAACACCATATATTTT.

The chain carries TRBV30 and TRBJ2-1; TRBD2 matches at 10 bases. The junction had 2 bases not matched to a gene; V was cut back by 0 bases and J by 3 bases. CDR3 length: 15 residues. Looked up from germline, CDR1 is GTSNPN and CDR2 is SVGIG (reference sequence). The DNA of the CDR3 is TGTGCCTGGAGTGTAGCGGGAGGGGTCTACAATGAGCAGTTCTTC. The encoded protein is CAWSVAGGVYNEQFF.

The chain couples TRBV6-6 to TRBJ2-1, with 12 bases fitting TRBD2. CDR1 MNHNY and CDR2 SVGAGI come from the germline V gene (reference sequence). J was trimmed by 0 bases and V by 6 bases; bases with no gene match: 0. The CDR3 contains 15 residues. In DNA form, the CDR3 reads TGTGCCAGCAGGACTAGCGGGAGCTCCTACAATGAGCAGTTCTTC. Encoded protein: CASRTSGSSYNEQFF.

The chain recombines TRBV5-1 with TRBJ2-3; 7 bases match TRBD2. The CDR3 runs to 16 residues. Looked up from germline, CDR1 is SGHRS and CDR2 is YFSETQ. J lost 5 bases, V lost 3 bases, and 12 bases had no gene match. This CDR3 is CASSWPRGEVGDTQYF. The DNA of the CDR3 is TGCGCCAGCAGCTGGCCACGGGGGGAAGTCGGAGATACGCAGTATTTT.

CDR3 loop: CASSISLAGGNNEQFF. The CDR3 coding sequence is TGTGCCAGCAGCATTTCTCTAGCGGGAGGCAACAATGAGCAGTTCTTC. This sequence joins TRBV7-8 and TRBJ2-1; 11 bases agree with TRBD2. Germline V gene lookup returns CDR1 SGHVS and CDR2 FQNEAQ. This CDR3 is 16 amino acids long. Germline trimming cut 5 bases from V and 5 bases from J; bases unmatched to any gene: 8.

V and J are TRBV28 and TRBJ2-2; 11 bases agree with TRBD2. The CDR3 loop spans 15 amino acids. The germline CDR1 and CDR2 sequences are MDHEN and SYDVKM. Unmatched junction bases numbered 3, after V lost 3 bases and J lost 6 bases. The CDR3 nucleotides read TGTGCCAGCAGTTTGGCTAGCGGGAGGTCCGGGGAGCTGTTTTTT. Its translation is CASSLASGRSGELFF.

V is TRBV4-2 and J is TRBJ2-1; 13 nucleotides agree with TRBD2. The ends lost 4 bases at V and 0 bases at J; junction bases unmatched: 3. CDR3 length: 17 amino acids. Germline V gives CDR1 LGHNA, CDR2 YNFKEQ. The CDR3 nucleotides are TGTGCCAGCAGCCCAGGGACTAGCGGGAACTCCTACAATGAGCAGTTCTTC. This translates into CASSPGTSGNSYNEQFF.

The chain combines TRBV13 with TRBJ2-6; TRBD2 is a possible D gene (5 bases). V was shortened by 5 bases and J by 4 bases, with 15 bases between the two germline ends. Germline V gives CDR1 PRHDT, CDR2 FYEKMQ (reference sequence). This CDR3 is built from 16 residues. CDR3 residues: CASSQRPGFGANVLTF. The CDR3 nucleotides are TGTGCCAGCAGCCAGAGACCGGGGTTCGGGGCCAACGTCCTGACTTTC.

The chain joins TRBV5-1 to TRBJ2-3, with D maybe TRBD1 (6 bases). The germline V and J ends were trimmed by 2 bases and 1 base, with 14 bases remaining between them. The CDR3 extends over 16 amino acids. CDR1 is SGHRS, CDR2 YFSETQ, per germline. CDR3 in amino acids: CASSLRSGVGTDTQYF. In nucleotides, the CDR3 is TGCGCCAGCAGCTTACGATCAGGGGTGGGCACAGATACGCAGTATTTT.

V gene TRBV19 combines with J gene TRBJ2-1; 16 bases map to TRBD2. This CDR3 has 16 amino acids. The germline gives CDR1 LNHDA, CDR2 SQIVND (reference sequence). The V segment lost 7 bases and the J segment 7 bases; nucleotides outside the gene matches: 7. CDR3 residues: CASTTGLAGGRNEQFF. The CDR3 DNA sequence: TGTGCCAGTACCACGGGACTAGCGGGAGGGCGAAATGAGCAGTTCTTC. The variable domain in full, with the rest retrieved from reference TRBV19 and TRBJ2-1, is DGGITQSPKYLFRKEGQNVTLSCEQNLNHDAMYWYRQDPGQGLRLIYYSQIVNDFQKGDIAEGYSVSREKKESFPLTVTSAQKNPTAFYLCASTTGLAGGRNEQFFGPGTRLTVL.

The genes are TRBV6-6 and TRBJ2-7; maybe TRBD1 (5 bases). The germline V and J ends were trimmed by 5 bases and 4 bases, with 9 bases remaining between them. Per germline, CDR1 MNHNY and CDR2 SVGAGI (reference sequence). The CDR3 has 12 amino acids. The CDR3 sequence: CASSDDSYEQYF. CDR3 nucleotide sequence: TGTGCCAGCAGTGACGACAGTTACGAGCAGTACTTC.

The chain couples TRBV6-1 to TRBJ2-5; 9 bases are shared with TRBD1. The CDR3 extends over 16 amino acids. CDR1 and CDR2 from the germline V gene are MNHNS and SASEGT. With V trimmed by 1 base and J by 4 bases, 7 bases remained unmatched. The CDR3 DNA sequence: TGTGCCAGCAGTGAAGTCTCCGGGACAGGGATAGAGACCCAGTACTTC. Protein product: CASSEVSGTGIETQYF.

The V gene is TRBV28, the J gene TRBJ2-7; the match to TRBD1 covers 7 bases. The germline V gene has CDR1 MDHEN and CDR2 SYDVKM. The CDR3 sequence is 20 residues long. The V segment lost 5 bases and the J segment 3 bases; nucleotides outside the gene matches: 25. The DNA for the CDR3 is TGTGCCAGCAGTCCTGGGACAGCCGGGTCTCCCCAAAGGTTCCGCTACGAGCAGTACTTC. Protein product: CASSPGTAGSPQRFRYEQYF.

The chain has TRBV4-1 and TRBJ1-3; D perhaps matches TRBD1 (6 bases). CDR3 length: 17 residues. The germline V gene has CDR1 MGHRA and CDR2 YSYEKL. The V and J ends lost 1 base and 0 bases respectively, with 13 bases between them. The CDR3: CASSQVPGGRSGNTIYF. Here the CDR3 DNA reads TGCGCCAGCAGCCAAGTCCCCGGGGGGCGCTCTGGAAACACCATATATTTT.

The chain uses TRBV6-6 and TRBJ1-3; D gene ambiguous. Germline V gene data show CDR1 as MNHNY and CDR2 as SVGAGI (reference sequence). The CDR3 sequence is 15 residues long. The V gene lost 5 bases and the J gene lost 2 bases, with 13 bases spanning the gap. This CDR3 is CASSVGSLTGNTIYF. DNA for the CDR3: TGTGCCAGCAGTGTGGGGAGCTTAACTGGAAACACCATATATTTT.

The rearrangement joins TRBV5-1 to TRBJ1-4, with 7 bases fitting TRBD1. The germline gives CDR1 SGHRS, CDR2 YFSETQ. CDR3 length equals 16 residues. V was pared by 4 bases and J by 0 bases, with 6 bases of the junction left unmatched. The CDR3: CASSRDSFATNEKLFF. The DNA of the CDR3 is TGCGCCAGCAGCCGGGACAGCTTTGCAACTAATGAAAAACTGTTTTTT.